What follows describes a single T cell receptor (beta chain). Its antigen remains unknown. The CDR3 covers 14 residues. Germline CDR1 MGHRA, CDR2 YSYEKL. V was cut by 1 base and J by 11 bases, with 17 bases left in between. These data originate in a study of cytomegalovirus exposure and HLA in healthy donors. Notes on the study in general: Specificity for CMV antigens was confirmed in vitro for a few of the CMV-associated chains. Reported performance of the classifier showed diagnosis of cytomegalovirus status with high specificity and sensitivity.

Profiling relied on immunoSEQ multiplex PCR, and the TCRdb table lists in-frame clones only, not all of them. The sample shows some 330,000 clones, 80% to 90% of them seen only once. The TCR comes from a woman between 18 and 30 years old in good health and CMV-seronegative. Sequenced sample: PBMCs. V is TRBV4-1 and J is TRBJ1-1; D perhaps matches TRBD1 (5 bases). The CDR3 spells CASSQGDDSGGAFF. The DNA of the CDR3 is TGCGCCAGCAGCCAAGGGGACGATTCGGGAGGCGCTTTCTTT.